A selection of T cell receptor beta chains follows, all from one sample in a study of T cells after yellow fever vaccination. In TCRdb, the 5' RACE reads were re-called with MiXCR into one record per CDR3 protein. This table holds 100,000 to 150,000 distinct CDR3 sequences, under 9% found once. This sample comprised CD8+ T cells sorted from PBMCs, obtained on the day of the yellow fever booster vaccination. Receptors were obtained from a man younger than 35 who received the YFV17D yellow fever vaccine. Each CDR3 is given with its conserved first and last residue.

TRBJ2-3	15	TRBV20-1	CSATRGDRAEDTQYF
TRBJ1-5	15	TRBV5-1	CASSLAAGGNQPQHF
TRBJ1-2	14	TRBV4-2	CASSQDGTSGGYTF
TRBJ1-5	15	TRBV7-9	CASSFGTALLWPQHF
TRBJ2-7	12	TRBV7-9	CASTQGGNEQYF
TRBJ2-1	17	TRBV3-1	CASSQEASGGLYNEQFF
TRBJ2-2	18	TRBV10-1	CASSDISDRASNTGELFF
TRBJ2-5	16	TRBV18	CASSPTGSRGQETQYF
TRBJ2-7	14	TRBV20-1	CSATGPRGLWEQYF
TRBJ2-7	17	TRBV20-1	CSAWGLAGGSFSYEQYF
TRBJ1-2	15	TRBV7-9	CASSPGVFQTYGYTF
TRBJ2-4	16	TRBV12-5	CASGLATGQDKNIQYF
TRBJ2-1	12	TRBV6-5	CATNMGGNEQFF
TRBJ2-5	16	TRBV25-1	CASSEWASGDQETQYF
TRBJ1-1	14	TRBV2	CASSEVRYRAEAFF
TRBJ1-3	15	TRBV29-1	CSVEDADTSGNTIYF